What follows are 10 T cell receptor beta chains derived from one specimen sequenced in a study of T cells in Graves' hyperthyroidism and ophthalmopathy. It was RNA transcripts that yielded the amplified TCR beta CDR3 regions. The primer set for the first-round RT-PCR of the TCR CDR3 was HTBI. TCRdb re-derived calls from the multiplex PCR reads in MiXCR, one entry per CDR3 protein. Among approximately 400,000 distinct CDR3 sequences listed, roughly 15% were seen once. Source material: blood. These receptors originate from a woman in her 30s with Graves' ophthalmopathy.

This sequence joins TRBV9 and TRBJ1-4, with a tentative D call TRBD1 (6 bases). The V and J ends lost 3 bases and 7 bases respectively, with 13 bases between them. The CDR3 has 14 residues. Looked up from germline, CDR1 is SGDLS and CDR2 is YYNGEE. The CDR3 DNA sequence: TGTGCCAGCAGCGCTTCACAGGGTGGTGAAAAACTGTTTTTT. It translates to CASSASQGGEKLFF.

In its sample, this clonotype was seen many times. V and J are TRBV28 and TRBJ2-5, with D perhaps given as TRBD1 or TRBD2 (5 bases each). Germline V gives CDR1 MDHEN, CDR2 SYDVKM. The CDR3 totals 13 residues. Trimming cost V 4 bases and J 5 bases, with 11 bases left between them. DNA for the CDR3: TGTGCCAGCAGTTCCGGGGCATTGGAGACCCAGTACTTC. Translating it yields CASSSGALETQYF.

Ten or more counts support this clonotype. The chain is built from TRBV30 and TRBJ1-2, with D tentatively TRBD1 (5 bases). The V gene's germline CDR1 is GTSNPN and CDR2 SVGIG (reference sequence). V lost 4 bases to trimming and J lost 7 bases, with 16 bases between them. There are 13 residues in the CDR3. The CDR3 coding sequence is TGTGCCTGGATGCAGGGACTCCTCTCTGGCTACACCTTC. Its translation is CAWMQGLLSGYTF.

This clonotype occurred many times. This chain uses TRBV11-2 with TRBJ1-6; D remains ambiguous. Germline CDR1 is SGHAT and CDR2 is FQNNGV. V dropped 1 base and J dropped 7 bases, with 5 bases sitting between them. The CDR3 has 13 residues. CDR3 sequence: CASSLVVNSPLHF. The CDR3, as DNA: TGTGCCAGCAGCTTAGTGGTGAATTCACCCCTCCACTTT.

Ten or more counts support this clonotype. V usage is TRBV11-3 and J usage is TRBJ1-1; no definite D call. Trimming shortened V by 4 bases and J by 0 bases, and 12 bases separated the two germline ends. The CDR3 has 15 residues. Germline CDR1 SGHNT, CDR2 YENEEA. The CDR3 spells CASSSRPAMNTEAFF. CDR3 bases: TGTGCCAGCAGCTCCCGTCCGGCCATGAACACTGAAGCTTTCTTT.

A few counts support this clonotype. The rearrangement joins TRBV5-6 to TRBJ2-7, with D perhaps TRBD2 (5 bases). The CDR3 has 13 residues. Germline CDR1 and CDR2: SGHDT and YYEEEE. V was cut by 1 base and J by 6 bases, with 11 bases left in between. In nucleotides, the CDR3 is TGTGCCAGCAGCTTGTCGTCGGGGTCCGAGCAGTACTTC. The encoded protein is CASSLSSGSEQYF.

The chain uses TRBV5-4 and TRBJ1-4; D perhaps matches TRBD1 (6 bases). In germline, CDR1 is SGHNT, CDR2 YYREEE (reference sequence). Trimming removed 4 bases from V and 12 bases from J, with 13 bases in between. This CDR3 is built from 12 residues. Here the CDR3 DNA reads TGTGCCAGCAGCCTACAGGGAATGGAACTGTTTTTT. Protein: CASSLQGMELFF.

This clonotype was seen many times. V gene TRBV20-1 combines with J gene TRBJ2-2; 8 bases are shared with TRBD1. The CDR3 is 14 amino acids. V shed 7 bases and J 3 bases; nucleotides not matched to a gene: 7. Germline assignment: CDR1 DFQATT and CDR2 SNEGSKA (reference sequence). The CDR3 region has the DNA TGCAGTGTGCCGGGACAGGTCTACACCGGGGAGCTGTTTTTT. This encodes CSVPGQVYTGELFF.

This clonotype was seen repeatedly, ten times or more. The chain joins TRBV7-2 to TRBJ2-1; 10 bases align to TRBD2. The CDR3 consists of 16 residues. The V gene end was trimmed by 5 bases and the J gene end by 1 base; junction bases not matched to a gene: 5. CDR1 SGHTA and CDR2 FQGNSA come from the germline V gene. The CDR3 bases are TGTGCCAGCAGCCCTAATAGCGGGGGGTCCTACAATGAGCAGTTCTTC. Its protein is CASSPNSGGSYNEQFF.

J is TRBJ2-2 and V is TRBV9; D not certain. Per germline, CDR1 SGDLS and CDR2 YYNGEE. V lost 0 bases and J lost 1, with 7 bases in between. This CDR3 is built from 15 residues. CDR3 amino acids: CASSVEVRNTGELFF. The CDR3 nucleotides are TGTGCCAGCAGCGTAGAGGTCCGGAACACCGGGGAGCTGTTTTTT.